One and the same sample provided the 25 T cell receptor beta chains below, sequenced in a study of graft-versus-host responses after intestinal transplantation. Their target antigens are unknown. Profiled with immunoSEQ multiplex PCR; TCRdb holds only in-frame clones, not every one. This table holds under 95,000 clones, 88% found once. The specimen was unstimulated CD4+ T cells sorted from spleen or lymph node cells, collected before transplant. These receptor sequences come from a human donor who was the organ donor for an intestinal transplant.

The rearrangement joins TRBV9 to TRBJ2-2; D gene unclear. Germline CDR1 and CDR2: SGDLS and YYNGEE. The CDR3 is 13 residues long. Trimming removed 8 bases at V and 3 bases at J, with 11 bases between. The CDR3 loop is CARFGDDTGELFF. In DNA, the CDR3 is TGTGCCAGGTTCGGAGACGACACCGGGGAGCTGTTTTTT.

J is TRBJ2-1 and V is TRBV6-5, with 9 bases matching TRBD1. Germline V gives CDR1 MNHEY, CDR2 SVGAGI. The junction had 7 bases not matched to a gene; V was cut back by 6 bases and J by 10 bases. This CDR3 has 13 amino acids. The chain's CDR3 is CASRRDRVSEQFF. The CDR3, as DNA: TGTGCCAGCAGGCGGGACAGGGTATCCGAGCAGTTCTTC.

The chain is built from TRBV5-1 and TRBJ2-5, with 10 bases aligning to TRBD2. The CDR3 spans 15 residues. V trimming: 3 bases; J trimming: 1 base; junction bases outside the gene matches: 3. Germline V lookup: CDR1 SGHRS, CDR2 YFSETQ. The CDR3 nucleotides are TGCGCCAGCAGCTCCGGACTAGCGGTCCAAGAGACCCAGTACTTC. Translated: CASSSGLAVQETQYF.

CDR3 sequence (DNA): TGTGCCAGCAGCTTCTGGGACAGGGATAATTCACCCCTCCACTTT. It yields the protein CASSFWDRDNSPLHF. The chain uses TRBV7-9 and TRBJ1-6, with 9 bases lining up with TRBD1. The CDR3 runs to 15 residues. Germline CDR1 is SEHNR and CDR2 is FQNEAQ (reference sequence). The V segment lost 3 bases and the J segment 5 bases; nucleotides outside the gene matches: 2.

This clone was seen a single time. The chain couples TRBV7-2 to TRBJ2-1; TRBD2 agrees at 15 bases. The ends lost 5 bases at V and 14 bases at J; junction bases unmatched: 10. From germline, CDR1 is SGHTA and CDR2 FQGNSA. CDR3 length: 15 amino acids. The CDR3 sequence is CASSPTGLAGGNKFF. The CDR3 coding sequence is TGTGCCAGCAGCCCTACCGGACTAGCGGGGGGGAATAAGTTCTTC.

A note on this clone: The junction and the germline gene differ at one end; a read error may be behind it. The chain couples TRBV27 to TRBJ2-1, with 12 bases lining up with TRBD1. CDR3 length: 14 amino acids. The germline V gene has CDR1 MNHEY and CDR2 SMNVEV (reference sequence). The CDR3 sequence: CASTPPGQGAFRVF. For the CDR3, the DNA is TGTGCCAGCACCCCTCCGGGACAGGGGGCGTTTAGGGTCTTC.

A few counts support this clone. The chain couples TRBV7-3 to TRBJ2-1, with 9 bases identical to TRBD2. CDR1 SGHTA and CDR2 FQGTGA come from the germline V gene. This CDR3 spans 17 amino acids. V shed 4 bases and J 5 bases; nucleotides not matched to a gene: 12. This chain's CDR3 is CASSSRGGGGVDNEQFF. In DNA form, the CDR3 reads TGTGCCAGCAGCTCGCGAGGGGGCGGGGGGGTAGACAATGAGCAGTTCTTC.

This clone was seen once. This chain links TRBV11-3 with TRBJ2-7, with TRBD1 matching over 8 bases. Germline V gene sequence: CDR1 SGHNT, CDR2 YENEEA. The V segment lost 4 bases and the J segment 0 bases; nucleotides outside the gene matches: 2. CDR3 length: 14 residues. The CDR3 here is CASSWDRPSYEQYF. The CDR3 nucleotides are TGTGCCAGCAGCTGGGACAGGCCCTCCTACGAGCAGTACTTC.

This clone was seen a single time. The V gene is TRBV9, the J gene TRBJ1-2; D is possibly TRBD1 (5 bases). Trimming took 4 bases from V and 4 from J, leaving 11 bases between them. Germline V gives CDR1 SGDLS, CDR2 YYNGEE. The CDR3 runs to 13 residues. CDR3 protein: CASSTPDIYGYTF. DNA of the CDR3: TGTGCCAGCAGCACTCCGGACATCTATGGCTACACCTTC.

J is TRBJ2-1 and V is TRBV5-6, with 7 positions matching TRBD2. Germline values: CDR1 SGHDT, CDR2 YYEEEE. With V trimmed by 0 bases and J by 4 bases, 4 bases remained unmatched. The CDR3 runs 15 residues. The CDR3 coding sequence is TGTGCCAGCAGCTTGGGAGCGGGGCATTACAATGAGCAGTTCTTC. It is translated as CASSLGAGHYNEQFF.

V gene TRBV7-6 combines with J gene TRBJ2-3, with 9 bases aligning to TRBD2. The CDR3 has 15 amino acids. V lost 1 base to trimming and J lost 1 base; unmatched junction nucleotides: 0. Looked up from germline, CDR1 is SGHVS and CDR2 is FNYEAQ. The CDR3 sequence: CASSLGTSGTDTQYF. In nucleotides, the CDR3 is TGTGCCAGCAGCTTAGGGACTAGCGGCACAGATACGCAGTATTTT.

This chain uses TRBV2 with TRBJ2-3; 7 bases line up with TRBD2. Trimming at V came to 5 bases and at J to 4 bases, leaving 12 bases not matched to a gene. The CDR3 spans 16 residues. From germline, CDR1 is SNHLY and CDR2 FYNNEI. The CDR3 spells CASSNPSGKGPDTQYF. The CDR3 region has the DNA TGTGCCAGCAGTAACCCCAGCGGGAAGGGGCCAGATACGCAGTATTTT.

The chain carries TRBV11-3 and TRBJ2-7; TRBD1 aligns across 7 bases. The CDR3 is 16 amino acids. The germline CDR1 and CDR2 sequences are SGHNT and YENEEA. V lost 1 base to trimming and J lost 1 base; unmatched junction nucleotides: 7. The CDR3 region is CASSLVGTVASYEQYF. The CDR3 region has the DNA TGTGCCAGCAGCTTAGTTGGGACAGTGGCTTCCTACGAGCAGTACTTC. Variable domain in full (rest from reference TRBV11-3 and TRBJ2-7): EAGVVQSPRYKIIEKKQPVAFWCNPISGHNTLYWYLQNLGQGPELLIRYENEEAVDDSQLPKDRFSAERLKGVDSTLKIQPAELGDSAVYLCASSLVGTVASYEQYFGPGTRLTVT.

The chain employs TRBV19 and TRBJ2-3; 7 bases fit TRBD2. The CDR3 runs to 17 residues. Germline V gene lookup returns CDR1 LNHDA and CDR2 SQIVND (reference sequence). J gave up 5 bases and V 5 bases, and 16 bases lay outside the gene matches. The CDR3 here is CASSLNRLAATGDTQYF. The CDR3 bases are TGTGCCAGTAGTCTGAATCGACTAGCCGCGACGGGAGATACGCAGTATTTT.

This clone was seen once. The chain recombines TRBV29-1 with TRBJ1-5; 10 nucleotides match TRBD1. The V gene end was trimmed by 6 bases and the J gene end by 4 bases; junction bases not matched to a gene: 6. This CDR3 region has 14 residues. Germline V gives CDR1 SQVTM, CDR2 ANQGSEA. CDR3: CSVQSGQGNQPQHF. The CDR3, as DNA: TGCAGCGTCCAGTCGGGACAGGGGAATCAGCCCCAGCATTTT.

The CDR3 bases are TGCAGTGCCTCTCGTAATGAGCAGTTCTTC. It yields the protein CSASRNEQFF. V is TRBV20-1 and J is TRBJ2-1; D is unresolved. CDR3 length: 10 amino acids. V was trimmed by 6 bases and J by 7 bases, leaving 7 bases between them. Germline assignment: CDR1 DFQATT and CDR2 SNEGSKA (reference sequence).

This clone was detected once. The rearrangement links TRBV5-1 to TRBJ2-7; perhaps TRBD1 as D (5 bases). Between the trimmed V and J ends, which lost 0 bases and 4 bases, there was a span of 5 bases. Per the germline V gene, CDR1 is SGHRS and CDR2 is YFSETQ. The CDR3 extends over 12 amino acids. The CDR3 spells CASSLEGYEQYF. CDR3 in DNA: TGCGCCAGCAGCTTGGAGGGGTACGAGCAGTACTTC.

The chain joins TRBV7-9 to TRBJ2-1, with a weak D call TRBD1 (5 bases). Germline CDR1 is SEHNR and CDR2 is FQNEAQ (reference sequence). This CDR3 has 11 amino acids. V lost 1 base, J lost 10 bases, and 5 bases lay in between. The CDR3 DNA follows: TGTGCCAGCAGCTTAGGGGGCGAGCAGTTCTTC. Its protein product is CASSLGGEQFF.

The chain uses TRBV11-2 and TRBJ2-5, with 7 bases that match TRBD2. Trimming took 3 bases from V and 4 from J; bases not matched to a gene: 5. The CDR3 loop spans 14 amino acids. Germline V gives CDR1 SGHAT, CDR2 FQNNGV. The CDR3 here is CASSFGASGETQYF. The CDR3 DNA sequence: TGTGCCAGCAGCTTTGGGGCTAGCGGAGAGACCCAGTACTTC. Full variable domain (outside the CDR3, taken from reference TRBV11-2 and TRBJ2-5): EAGVAQSPRYKIIEKRQSVAFWCNPISGHATLYWYQQILGQGPKLLIQFQNNGVVDDSQLPKDRFSAERLKGVDSTLKIQPAKLEDSAVYLCASSFGASGETQYFGPGTRLLVL.

The V call is TRBV5-4, the J call TRBJ2-3; D gene ambiguous. CDR1 and CDR2 (germline): SGHNT, YYREEE (reference sequence). There are 16 residues in the CDR3. Trimming removed 4 bases from V and 4 bases from J, with 19 bases in between. The CDR3 reads CASSNLQLVRPDTQYF. The DNA for the CDR3 is TGTGCCAGCAGCAACTTACAGCTTGTTCGCCCAGATACGCAGTATTTT.

This chain links TRBV27 with TRBJ2-7, with a possible D match to TRBD2 (6 bases). The germline V gene has CDR1 MNHEY and CDR2 SMNVEV (reference sequence). V gave up 6 bases and J gave up 4 bases, with 19 bases separating them. The CDR3 totals 15 residues. CDR3 in amino acids: CASSASLSGRYEQYF. The CDR3 bases are TGTGCCAGCAGCGCCTCCCTAAGCGGGCGTTACGAGCAGTACTTC.

This clone was counted once. The genes are TRBV15 and TRBJ2-4; possibly TRBD1 for D (5 bases). This CDR3 contains 22 residues. From germline, CDR1 is LNHNV and CDR2 YYDKDF (reference sequence). V was trimmed by 4 bases and J by 0 bases, leaving 31 bases between them. The DNA for the CDR3 is TGTGCCACCAGCAAGGGGTTAAGCCATTATGTTTATCGAAGCCGAGCCAAAAACATTCAGTACTTC. The encoded protein is CATSKGLSHYVYRSRAKNIQYF.

The CDR3 reads CASSWGGNSPLHF. CDR3 sequence (DNA): TGTGCCAGCAGTTGGGGGGGAAATTCACCCCTCCACTTT. The chain carries TRBV6-1 and TRBJ1-6; a possible D gene is TRBD1 (5 bases). The CDR3 is 13 amino acids. Trimming removed 5 bases at V and 7 bases at J, with 9 bases between. Germline-derived CDR1 and CDR2 are MNHNS and SASEGT.

This sequence joins TRBV5-8 and TRBJ1-2, with D uncertain. Germline CDR1 is SGHTS and CDR2 is YDEGEE. This CDR3 region has 13 residues. V lost 0 bases and J lost 4, with 7 bases in between. CDR3 sequence reads: CASSLERGYGYTF. In DNA form, the CDR3 reads TGTGCCAGCAGCTTGGAACGGGGCTATGGCTACACCTTC.

The chain couples TRBV11-2 to TRBJ1-4; a weak D match, TRBD1 (6 bases). The CDR3 totals 16 residues. From germline, CDR1 is SGHAT and CDR2 FQNNGV. V was trimmed by 4 bases and J by 8 bases, leaving 20 bases between them. This CDR3 reads CASSYREGRRKEKLFF. The CDR3 bases are TGTGCCAGCAGCTACAGGGAGGGCCGGAGAAAGGAAAAACTGTTTTTT.